This section outlines one T cell receptor beta chain sequence together with its context. As yet, its antigen is unknown. Molecular-barcoded quantitative 5'-RACE produced these TCR beta libraries. TCRdb reprocessed the 5' RACE reads with MiXCR, giving one entry per CDR3 protein. The sample contains approximately 400,000 distinct CDR3 sequences, roughly 27% of which appear only once. The data were obtained in a study of CD8 T cells in ankylosing spondylitis. Trimming took 3 bases from V and 8 from J; bases not matched to a gene: 14. The CDR3 has 17 amino acids. CDR1 and CDR2 (germline): KGHDR, SFDVKD. The study's findings and limits: Matched ankylosing spondylitis synovial fluid reportedly contained a significantly enriched population of disease-linked clones. Characteristic of ankylosing spondylitis blood, it appeared, was a TCR beta motif comprising eight highly homologous variants. Before this, some motif variants had been reported in reactive arthritis synovial fluid and blood.

The chain carries TRBV24-1 and TRBJ1-4; TRBD1 matches 7 bases. The TCR sequence derives from a male donor with ankylosing spondylitis. Sequenced sample: blood, either unsorted or a sorted T cell fraction (not recorded which). The CDR3 loop is CATSDVPTTGSREKLFF. As DNA, the CDR3 is TGTGCCACCAGTGATGTTCCTACGACAGGGTCTCGGGAAAAACTGTTTTTT.